These 3 T cell receptor beta chains were sequenced from one sample in a study of T cell responses to AZD1222 COVID-19 vaccine. Method: immunoSEQ multiplex PCR; TCRdb's copy keeps in-frame clones and lacks some. The table includes tens of thousands of clones, more than 80% detected once. The sequencing used peripheral blood, collected on day 0 of AZD1222 vaccination. The source is an adult in good health.

The chain is built from TRBV5-1 and TRBJ1-1; D gene unclear. CDR3 size: 13 residues. The ends were cut back, 0 bases at V and 0 bases at J, with 3 bases in the middle. Germline V lookup: CDR1 SGHRS, CDR2 YFSETQ. The CDR3 DNA is TGCGCCAGCAGCTTGGGGATGAACACTGAAGCTTTCTTT. It translates to CASSLGMNTEAFF.

The chain combines TRBV6-5 with TRBJ2-4, with D unclear. The CDR3 sequence is 12 residues long. Deletions cut 5 bases from V and 5 bases from J, with 7 bases between. Per germline, CDR1 MNHEY and CDR2 SVGAGI. The CDR3 is CASSIRENIQYF. The DNA for the CDR3 is TGTGCCAGCAGTATTAGAGAAAACATTCAGTACTTC.

This clone was seen only once. The chain couples TRBV10-3 to TRBJ1-1; D remains unclear. The V gene lost 6 bases and the J gene lost 1 base, with 12 bases spanning the gap. The CDR3 runs 14 residues. CDR1 is ENHRY, CDR2 SYGVKD, per germline. The CDR3 sequence is CAIRTQGTNTEAFF. The CDR3 DNA follows: TGTGCCATCAGAACCCAAGGAACGAACACTGAAGCTTTCTTT.